The entry that follows covers one T cell receptor beta chain sequence. The V gene end was trimmed by 5 bases and the J gene end by 5 bases; junction bases not matched to a gene: 8. From germline, CDR1 is SGHTA and CDR2 FQGNSA. This CDR3 spans 15 amino acids. The data originate from a study of blood T cell repertoires in COVID-19. Study details: The United States, Italy and Spain provided the acute and convalescent COVID-19 samples.

As processed by the authors: Reference gene primer amplification gave estimated nucleated cell counts. Clones were read by immunoSEQ multiplex PCR, and TCRdb kept only the in-frame ones, dropping some. V, J and clone size reflect that table, while D and trimming were determined from the DNA. Of some 240,000 clones in the sample, 75% to 90% are singletons; the top ten hold around 6.9%. The V and J genes are TRBV7-2 and TRBJ2-1; 8 nucleotides align to TRBD1. The TCR comes from a man between 60 and 75 years old who had recovered from COVID-19. The sample was peripheral blood. CDR3 coding DNA: TGTGCCAGCAGCCCCGACCAGGGGGCGCACAATGAGCAGTTCTTC. Translated: CASSPDQGAHNEQFF.